One and the same sample provided the 7 T cell receptor beta chains below, sequenced in a study of cytomegalovirus exposure and HLA in healthy donors. 60 Vbeta and 13 Jbeta primers were used in PCR. The repertoire was sequenced with immunoSEQ multiplex PCR; TCRdb's copy has only in-frame clones and lacks some. The sample contains about 170,000 clones, 80% of which appear only once. The sample consisted of PBMCs. The receptor source for this set is a woman between 50 and 59 years old in good health and CMV-seropositive.

The rearrangement links TRBV28 to TRBJ1-2, with 10 bases aligning to TRBD1. The germline CDR1 and CDR2 sequences are MDHEN and SYDVKM. After removal of 3 bases from V and 7 bases from J, the junction contained 2 bases not matched to a gene. The CDR3 is 13 amino acids. The CDR3 bases are TGTGCCAGCAGTTTGGACAGGGGGTCTGGCTACACCTTC. Its translation: CASSLDRGSGYTF.

This sequence joins TRBV2 and TRBJ2-1; TRBD2 agrees at 14 bases. V shed 3 bases and J 8 bases; nucleotides not matched to a gene: 12. The length of the CDR3 is 18 residues. In germline, CDR1 is SNHLY, CDR2 FYNNEI. The CDR3 sequence is CASSEIPPGLAGEDEQFF. In nucleotides, the CDR3 is TGTGCCAGCAGTGAGATTCCACCGGGACTAGCGGGAGAAGATGAGCAGTTCTTC.

V gene TRBV6-5 combines with J gene TRBJ1-2; D is perhaps TRBD1 (5 bases). The CDR3 length is 12 residues. V was pared by 6 bases and J by 8 bases, with 13 bases between. From germline, CDR1 is MNHEY and CDR2 SVGAGI. CDR3: CASRGGVGGYTF. In DNA form, the CDR3 reads TGTGCCAGCAGGGGGGGAGTAGGCGGCTACACCTTC.

The chain recombines TRBV7-2 with TRBJ2-1; 7 bases agree with TRBD2. Losses at the gene ends were 3 bases for V and 7 bases for J; bases not matched to a gene: 9. Germline-derived CDR1 and CDR2 are SGHTA and FQGNSA. The CDR3 loop spans 15 amino acids. The CDR3 coding sequence is TGTGCCAGCAGCTTCACCGCGGGAGTGGGGAATGAGCAGTTCTTC. Translated: CASSFTAGVGNEQFF.

The CDR3 spells CSVALGTREQPQHF. CDR3 DNA sequence: TGCAGCGTTGCATTGGGGACTCGAGAACAGCCCCAGCATTTT. The chain recombines TRBV29-1 with TRBJ1-5, with D possibly TRBD1 on 5 matching bases. V lost 4 bases to trimming and J lost 7 bases, with 17 bases between them. The germline V gene has CDR1 SQVTM and CDR2 ANQGSEA. The CDR3 loop spans 14 amino acids. The full variable domain, in which reference TRBV29-1 and TRBJ1-5 provide the parts outside the CDR3, is SAVISQKPSRDICQRGTSLTIQCQVDSQVTMMFWYRQQPGQSLTLIATANQGSEATYESGFVIDKFPISRPNLTFSTLTVSNMSPEDSSIYLCSVALGTREQPQHFGDGTRLSIL.

The chain uses TRBV6-5 and TRBJ1-4, with D perhaps matching TRBD1 (5 bases). The CDR3 contains 14 residues. Germline V lookup: CDR1 MNHEY, CDR2 SVGAGI. V lost 0 bases and J 3 bases, leaving 5 bases between the germline ends. In DNA form, the CDR3 reads TGTGCCAGCAGTTACTCAGGGGCTAATGAAAAACTGTTTTTT. Translated: CASSYSGANEKLFF.

The chain links TRBV6-1 to TRBJ1-2; 9 nucleotides line up with TRBD1. After removal of 2 bases from V and 8 bases from J, the junction contained 18 bases not matched to a gene. There are 18 residues in the CDR3. Germline assignment: CDR1 MNHNS and CDR2 SASEGT. The CDR3 coding sequence is TGTGCCAGCAGTGAAACCGAGGACAGGGGTTTTTGGATCGTGGGCTACACCTTC. Protein sequence: CASSETEDRGFWIVGYTF.